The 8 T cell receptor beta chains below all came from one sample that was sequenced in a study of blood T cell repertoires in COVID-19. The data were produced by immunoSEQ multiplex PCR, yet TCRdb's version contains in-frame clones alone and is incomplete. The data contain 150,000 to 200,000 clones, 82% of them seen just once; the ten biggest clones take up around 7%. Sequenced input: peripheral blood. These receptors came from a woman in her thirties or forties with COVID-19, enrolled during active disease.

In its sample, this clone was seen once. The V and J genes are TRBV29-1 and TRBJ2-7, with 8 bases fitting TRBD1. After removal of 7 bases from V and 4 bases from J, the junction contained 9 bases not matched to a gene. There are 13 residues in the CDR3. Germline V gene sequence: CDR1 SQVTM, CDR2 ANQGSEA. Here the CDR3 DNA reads TGCAGCGGGATCGGTACAGGGGGTTACGAGCAGTACTTC. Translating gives CSGIGTGGYEQYF.

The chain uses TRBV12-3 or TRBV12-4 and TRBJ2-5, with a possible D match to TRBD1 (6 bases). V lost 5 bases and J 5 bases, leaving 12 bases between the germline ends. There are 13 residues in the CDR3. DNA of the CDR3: TGTGCCAGCAGTGGGTCGGGACACGAGACCCAGTACTTC. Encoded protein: CASSGSGHETQYF.

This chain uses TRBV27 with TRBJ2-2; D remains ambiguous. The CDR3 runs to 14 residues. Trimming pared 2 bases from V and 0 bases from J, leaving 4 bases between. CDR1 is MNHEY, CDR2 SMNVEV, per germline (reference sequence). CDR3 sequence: CASSLETNTGELFF. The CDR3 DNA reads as TGTGCCAGCAGTTTAGAGACGAACACCGGGGAGCTGTTTTTT.

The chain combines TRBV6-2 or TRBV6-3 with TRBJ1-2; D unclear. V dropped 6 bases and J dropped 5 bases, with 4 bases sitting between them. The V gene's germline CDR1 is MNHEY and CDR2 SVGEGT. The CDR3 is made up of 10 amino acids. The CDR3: CASSSYGYTF. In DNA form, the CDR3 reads TGTGCCAGCAGCTCTTATGGCTACACCTTC.

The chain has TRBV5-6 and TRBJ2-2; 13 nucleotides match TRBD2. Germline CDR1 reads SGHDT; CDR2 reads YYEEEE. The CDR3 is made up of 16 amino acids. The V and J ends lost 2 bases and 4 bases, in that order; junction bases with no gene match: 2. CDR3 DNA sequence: TGTGCCAGCAGCTTACTAGCGGGAGGGCGCACCGGGGAGCTGTTTTTT. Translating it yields CASSLLAGGRTGELFF.

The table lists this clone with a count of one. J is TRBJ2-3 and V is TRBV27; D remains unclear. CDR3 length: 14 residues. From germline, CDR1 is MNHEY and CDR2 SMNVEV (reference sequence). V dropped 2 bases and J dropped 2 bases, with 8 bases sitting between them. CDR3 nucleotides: TGTGCCAGCAGTTTAGTACTTCCCACAGATACGCAGTATTTT. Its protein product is CASSLVLPTDTQYF.

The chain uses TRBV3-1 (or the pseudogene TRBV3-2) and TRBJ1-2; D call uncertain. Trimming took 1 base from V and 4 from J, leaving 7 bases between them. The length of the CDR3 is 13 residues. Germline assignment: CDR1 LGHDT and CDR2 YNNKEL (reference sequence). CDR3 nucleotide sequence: TGTGCCAGCAGCCAAGTATCCGTCTATGGCTACACCTTC. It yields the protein CASSQVSVYGYTF.

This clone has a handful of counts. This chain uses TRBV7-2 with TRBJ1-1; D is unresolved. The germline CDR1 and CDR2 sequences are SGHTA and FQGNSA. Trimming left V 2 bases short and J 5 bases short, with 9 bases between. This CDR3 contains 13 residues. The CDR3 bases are TGTGCCAGCAGCTTACGGCCGGGAACTGAAGCTTTCTTT. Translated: CASSLRPGTEAFF.